A single TCR beta chain is shown here with its context. Its antigen is undetermined. The germline CDR1 and CDR2 sequences are SQVTM and ANQGSEA. This CDR3 spans 12 amino acids. J gave up 7 bases and V 5 bases, and 4 bases lay outside the gene matches. This table comes from immunoSEQ multiplex PCR, and its TCRdb copy is limited to in-frame clones, with some not included. The table has about 92,000 clones, about nine tenths seen once. The data stem from a study of T cell responses to AZD1222 COVID-19 vaccine. Study-wide results and limits: Epitopes outside B.1.351 and B.1.1.7 mutated regions reportedly drew nearly half of spike TCRs. Spike-specific TCR breadth and depth both grew after two AZD1222 doses.

This sequence joins TRBV29-1 and TRBJ1-4, with 7 nucleotides matching TRBD1. This clonotype originated in an adult in good health. Here the sequenced sample was peripheral blood, taken on day 0 of AZD1222 vaccination. In DNA form, the CDR3 reads TGCAGCGTTCGAGGGGGCGGTGAAAAACTGTTTTTT. This sequence encodes CSVRGGGEKLFF.